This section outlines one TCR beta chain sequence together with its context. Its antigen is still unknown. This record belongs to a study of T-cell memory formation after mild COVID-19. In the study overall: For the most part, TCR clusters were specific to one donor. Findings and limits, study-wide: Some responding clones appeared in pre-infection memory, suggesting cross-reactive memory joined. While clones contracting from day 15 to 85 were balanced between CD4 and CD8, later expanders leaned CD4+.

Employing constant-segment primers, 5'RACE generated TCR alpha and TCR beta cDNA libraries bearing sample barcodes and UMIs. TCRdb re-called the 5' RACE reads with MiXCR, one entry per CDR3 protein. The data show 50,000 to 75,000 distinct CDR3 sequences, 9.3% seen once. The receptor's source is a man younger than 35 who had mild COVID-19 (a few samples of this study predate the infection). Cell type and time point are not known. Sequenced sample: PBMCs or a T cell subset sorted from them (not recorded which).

CDR3: CASKPGLGFSYNEQFF. The CDR3 region has the DNA TGCGCCAGCAAGCCAGGGCTGGGGTTCTCCTACAATGAGCAGTTCTTC. The chain couples TRBV4-1 to TRBJ2-1, with D maybe TRBD1 (5 bases). Germline values: CDR1 MGHRA, CDR2 YSYEKL. This CDR3 has 16 residues. V lost 7 bases and J 0 bases, leaving 16 bases between the germline ends.